This record covers a single T cell receptor (beta chain). What it binds is not known. The assay was immunoSEQ multiplex PCR, and TCRdb's table has in-frame clones only and misses some. The sample yields some 2,000,000 clones, about 95% seen once. The data are from a study of shared clonotypes between healthy human individuals. The CDR3 contains 14 residues. V shed 0 bases and J shed 8 bases, with 8 bases lying between them. The germline V gene encodes CDR1 SGHDN and CDR2 FVKESK. Overall study results and limits: The represented genetic and exposure-history diversity was limited by the small number of donors. The sole specimen, blood, was sampled, and tissue repertoires likely differ. Several donors showed sharing of roughly 5% of naive CD4 clonotypes.

It was CD45RO-negative cells, positively selected for CCR7, that made up naive CD8 cells, with terminally differentiated effector memory CD45RA+ cells excluded. The chain links TRBV14 to TRBJ1-6; a possible D gene is TRBD1 (5 bases). The specimen was naive CD8+ T cells sorted from blood. This clonotype originated in a man between 18 and 35 years old in good health. CDR3 nucleotide sequence: TGTGCCAGCAGCCAAGACAGGGAGGATTCACCCCTCCACTTT. Its protein product is CASSQDREDSPLHF.